These 22 T cell receptor beta chains were sequenced from one sample in a study of T cell repertoires in cytomegalovirus infection. TCRdb recomputed calls from the reads with MiXCR, one row per CDR3 protein. The data hold around 94,000 distinct CDR3 sequences, with 16% observed a single time. The sequencing input was PBMCs. These receptor sequences come from a human donor in good health (CMV status not recorded). Some clones in this sample may be carry-over from other donors' samples.

This clonotype appeared a single time. The gene calls are TRBV20-1 and TRBJ2-7; TRBD2 matches 8 bases. V was pared by 6 bases and J by 1 base, with 11 bases of the junction left unmatched. From germline, CDR1 is DFQATT and CDR2 SNEGSKA (reference sequence). The CDR3 has 15 amino acids. The CDR3 nucleotides are TGCAGTGCGCCCGACGGGACTAGTGGGTCCTACGAGCAGTACTTC. Translating it yields CSAPDGTSGSYEQYF.

A few counts support this clonotype. The chain employs TRBV7-3 and TRBJ1-2, with a weak D call TRBD1 (5 bases). Trimming left V 5 bases short and J 3 bases short, with 13 bases between. Germline lookup yields CDR1 SGHTA and CDR2 FQGTGA. There are 14 residues in the CDR3. CDR3 in DNA: TGTGCCAGCAGCCCCCCCGGGGGGGACTATGGCTACACCTTC. It yields the protein CASSPPGGDYGYTF.

This clonotype appeared many times. The V gene is TRBV7-2, the J gene TRBJ2-1; 13 positions agree with TRBD2. The CDR3 spans 15 residues. Germline loops: CDR1 SGHTA, CDR2 FQGNSA. After removal of 2 bases from V and 5 bases from J, the junction contained 0 bases not matched to a gene. This CDR3 reads CASSLTSGGDNEQFF. CDR3 nucleotide sequence: TGTGCCAGCAGCTTAACTAGCGGGGGGGACAATGAGCAGTTCTTC.

This clonotype was counted only a few times. The V call is TRBV12-3 or TRBV12-4, the J call TRBJ2-7; D not resolved. The CDR3 is made up of 15 amino acids. Trimming cost V 7 bases and J 0 bases, with 16 bases left between them. CDR3 amino acids: CASTTRRLGSYEQYF. The DNA for the CDR3 is TGTGCCAGCACCACCCGACGACTGGGCTCCTACGAGCAGTACTTC.

This clonotype was counted at least ten times. This chain uses TRBV7-3 with TRBJ2-6, with 11 nucleotides matching TRBD1. Germline V CDR1 and CDR2: SGHTA, FQGTGA. The length of the CDR3 is 15 residues. Trimming at V came to 3 bases and at J to 8 bases, leaving 3 bases not matched to a gene. This CDR3 reads CASSLGQGVSNVLTF. The CDR3 DNA sequence: TGTGCCAGCAGCTTGGGACAGGGGGTGTCCAACGTCCTGACTTTC.

Points on this clonotype: A read error is possible here, since a much larger clone lies one base away. The V and J genes are TRBV14 and TRBJ2-5; D uncertain. Germline CDR1 and CDR2: SGHDN and FVKESK. V was shortened by 3 bases and J by 5 bases, with 4 bases between the two germline ends. The CDR3 covers 11 residues. The DNA for the CDR3 is TGTGCCAGCAGCCACGGGGAGACCCAGTACTTC. This translates into CASSHGETQYF. Full variable domain (outside the CDR3, taken from reference TRBV14 and TRBJ2-5): EAGVTQFPSHSVIEKGQTVTLRCDPISGHDNLYWYRRVMGKEIKFLLHFVKESKQDESGMPNNRFLAERTGGTYSTLKVQPAELEDSGVYFCASSHGETQYFGPGTRLLVL.

V gene TRBV27 combines with J gene TRBJ2-2, with 9 bases that match TRBD1. The ends lost 5 bases at V and 5 bases at J; junction bases unmatched: 6. The CDR3 length is 15 residues. CDR1 and CDR2 from the germline V gene are MNHEY and SMNVEV (reference sequence). The CDR3 bases are TGTGCCAGCAGTCCGGGACAGGGCCGGACCGGGGAGCTGTTTTTT. It encodes CASSPGQGRTGELFF.

There are a few counts of this clonotype. The chain has TRBV6-2 or TRBV6-3 and TRBJ1-2; D is possibly TRBD1 (6 bases). This CDR3 comprises 14 residues. Trimming removed 6 bases from V and 7 bases from J, with 18 bases in between. Germline lookup yields CDR1 MNHEY and CDR2 SVGEGT. This CDR3 is CASRDYRERIGYTF. The CDR3 DNA follows: TGTGCCAGCAGGGACTACAGGGAAAGAATTGGCTACACCTTC.

This clonotype has a handful of counts. The chain is built from TRBV14 and TRBJ2-1; no reliable D call. Germline CDR1 SGHDN, CDR2 FVKESK. The CDR3 totals 13 residues. V was shortened by 0 bases and J by 12 bases, with 12 bases between the two germline ends. The DNA of the CDR3 is TGTGCCAGCAGCCAAGATCTGGACCGCTGGCAGTTCTTC. Residues: CASSQDLDRWQFF. The full variable domain, its missing parts supplied by reference TRBV14 and TRBJ2-1, is EAGVTQFPSHSVIEKGQTVTLRCDPISGHDNLYWYRRVMGKEIKFLLHFVKESKQDESGMPNNRFLAERTGGTYSTLKVQPAELEDSGVYFCASSQDLDRWQFFGPGTRLTVL.

The table lists this clonotype with many counts. This chain uses TRBV4-1 with TRBJ2-5, with D unclear. Trimming shortened V by 0 bases and J by 2 bases, and 16 bases separated the two germline ends. The CDR3 is made up of 17 amino acids. The germline V gene has CDR1 MGHRA and CDR2 YSYEKL. The CDR3 coding sequence is TGCGCCAGCAGCCAAGATTGGGCGGACCAACTTCAAGAGACCCAGTACTTC. This sequence encodes CASSQDWADQLQETQYF.

This clonotype was seen many times. This chain uses TRBV29-1 with TRBJ1-1; D is ambiguous. CDR3 length: 13 residues. Between the trimmed V and J ends, which lost 4 bases and 0 bases, there was a span of 9 bases. CDR1 and CDR2 (germline): SQVTM, ANQGSEA. This CDR3 reads CSVGGRLNTEAFF. CDR3 DNA: TGCAGCGTTGGCGGCAGGTTGAACACTGAAGCTTTCTTT.

The rearrangement uses TRBV19 and TRBJ1-5; D ambiguous. Germline CDR1 is LNHDA and CDR2 is SQIVND (reference sequence). Trimming removed 7 bases at V and 1 base at J, with 20 bases between. The CDR3 is 17 amino acids. The CDR3 coding sequence is TGTGCCAGTAAGTCATGGCCGACCGGGTTGAGCAATCAGCCCCAGCATTTT. Encoded protein: CASKSWPTGLSNQPQHF.

The V and J genes are TRBV6-2 or TRBV6-3 and TRBJ2-1; 7 positions agree with TRBD1. Germline-derived CDR1 and CDR2 are MNHEY and SVGEGT. V lost 2 bases to trimming and J lost 7 bases; unmatched junction nucleotides: 5. The CDR3 extends over 14 amino acids. CDR3 residues: CASSYEGAGNEQFF. The CDR3 coding sequence is TGTGCCAGCAGTTACGAGGGGGCAGGAAATGAGCAGTTCTTC.

This clonotype has only a few counts. The chain recombines TRBV28 with TRBJ1-1, with TRBD1 as a possible D gene (6 bases). Germline V gives CDR1 MDHEN, CDR2 SYDVKM. V was pared by 9 bases and J by 6 bases, with 17 bases between. This CDR3 has 13 residues. CDR3 sequence: CASQPGGRPEAFF. The DNA for the CDR3 is TGTGCCAGTCAACCGGGGGGGCGGCCTGAAGCTTTCTTT.

The chain employs TRBV7-3 and TRBJ1-5; D unclear. CDR3 length equals 14 residues. Trimming pared 7 bases from V and 0 bases from J, leaving 10 bases between. The V gene's germline CDR1 is SGHTA and CDR2 FQGTGA. The CDR3 loop reads CASTRTGSNQPQHF. The CDR3 DNA sequence: TGTGCCAGCACCCGGACGGGTAGCAATCAGCCCCAGCATTTT.

Of note for this clonotype: A much larger clonotype is one base distant, so this may be a read error. The chain recombines TRBV7-2 with TRBJ1-1; no reliable D call. V lost 2 bases and J 1 base, leaving 14 bases between the germline ends. Germline V CDR1 and CDR2: SGHTA, FQGNSA. The length of the CDR3 is 16 residues. CDR3 bases: TGTGCCAGCAGCTTAACGGCGTCGATACCGAACACTGAAGCTTTCTTT. As protein: CASSLTASIPNTEAFF.

This clonotype was counted at least ten times. The chain uses TRBV28 and TRBJ1-1, with 7 bases that match TRBD1. Trimming at V came to 7 bases and at J to 3 bases, leaving 5 bases not matched to a gene. There are 13 residues in the CDR3. Germline values: CDR1 MDHEN, CDR2 SYDVKM. The CDR3 nucleotides read TGTGCCAGCAAGGGGGCGGGGTACACTGAAGCTTTCTTT. Its translation is CASKGAGYTEAFF.

This clonotype was found many times. V is TRBV4-1 and J is TRBJ2-2; no clear D gene. Germline values: CDR1 MGHRA, CDR2 YSYEKL. The V end was cut by 1 base, the J end by 4 bases, with 4 bases between. CDR3 length: 13 residues. CDR3 sequence: CASSQGLTGELFF. The CDR3 region has the DNA TGCGCCAGCAGCCAAGGGCTCACCGGGGAGCTGTTTTTT.

About this clonotype itself: One base away lies a much larger clone, so this may be a sequencing read error. The chain has TRBV10-3 and TRBJ2-5; 8 bases are a match to TRBD1. The germline V gene encodes CDR1 ENHRY and CDR2 SYGVKD. The CDR3 has 13 residues. Written as DNA, the CDR3 is TGTGCCATCAGTGGGGACAGGCAAGAGACCCGGTACTTC. As protein: CAISGDRQETRYF.

This sequence joins TRBV9 and TRBJ1-2, with unresolved D. Germline lookup yields CDR1 SGDLS and CDR2 YYNGEE. CDR3 length: 12 residues. Trimming cost V 0 bases and J 7 bases, with 7 bases left between them. This chain's CDR3 is CASSVGPGGYTF. The DNA of the CDR3 is TGTGCCAGCAGCGTAGGGCCGGGTGGCTACACCTTC.

The V call is TRBV20-1, the J call TRBJ2-3; D is perhaps TRBD2 (6 bases). CDR3 length: 16 residues. V was pared by 0 bases and J by 2 bases, with 15 bases between. CDR1 and CDR2 (germline): DFQATT, SNEGSKA (reference sequence). The DNA for the CDR3 is TGCAGTGCTAGAGACGGGGAGCGGGTTTTCACAGATACGCAGTATTTT. Translated, it gives CSARDGERVFTDTQYF.

The V and J genes are TRBV5-1 and TRBJ2-1; TRBD1 agrees at 12 bases. V shed 0 bases, J shed 7 bases, and the junction held 8 bases outside the gene matches. CDR1 is SGHRS, CDR2 YFSETQ, per germline. The CDR3 runs 17 residues. CDR3 nucleotide sequence: TGCGCCAGCAGCTTGGAGGTTGGGACAGGGGGCAGGAATGAGCAGTTCTTC. This encodes CASSLEVGTGGRNEQFF.